A selection of T cell receptor beta chains follows, all from one sample in a study of T-cell memory formation after mild COVID-19. TCRdb analysed the 5' RACE reads with MiXCR anew, one entry per CDR3 protein. The table lists a few hundred thousand distinct CDR3 sequences, over 9.5% of them singletons. Sequencing was done on a sample of PBMCs or a T cell subset sorted from them (not recorded which). These receptor sequences come from a man between 18 and 29 years old who had mild COVID-19 (a few samples of this study predate the infection). Cell type and time point are not known. Each CDR3 is given with its conserved first and last residue. D genes are given only for firm matches. Clone size is shown for a subset of rows, as once, few, many or a class of expanded clone.

J: TRBJ1-1; V: TRBV11-3; size: NA; D: NA; CDR3: CASSFNPRVEAFF; DNA: TGTGCCAGCAGCTTTAACCCCCGGGTAGAAGCTTTCTTT
J: TRBJ2-4; V: TRBV10-1; size: many; D: NA; CDR3: CASSVGMGNIQYF; DNA: TGCGCCAGCAGTGTAGGGATGGGAAACATTCAGTACTTC
J: TRBJ1-1; V: TRBV7-2; size: few; D: NA; CDR3: CASSLGLGGAEAFF; DNA: TGTGCCAGCAGCTTAGGTCTGGGCGGCGCTGAAGCTTTCTTT
J: TRBJ2-3; V: TRBV5-1; size: NA; D: TRBD1; CDR3: CASSLGGQASTDTQYF; DNA: TGCGCCAGCAGCTTGGGGGGACAGGCTAGCACAGATACGCAGTATTTT
J: TRBJ2-5; V: TRBV12-3/TRBV12-4; size: many; D: NA; CDR3: CASSPTGGVGTQYF; DNA: TGTGCCAGCAGTCCCACGGGGGGCGTAGGGACCCAGTACTTC
J: TRBJ1-1; V: TRBV27; size: NA; D: TRBD1; CDR3: CASRMHRGGTEAFF; DNA: TGTGCCAGCAGGATGCACAGGGGAGGGACTGAAGCTTTCTTT
J: TRBJ2-4; V: TRBV29-1; size: NA; D: NA; CDR3: CSVGGSPGNIQYF; DNA: TGCAGCGTTGGAGGCAGCCCCGGAAACATTCAGTACTTC
J: TRBJ1-1; V: TRBV3-1; size: NA; D: NA; CDR3: CASSQDRRPGRAFF; DNA: TGTGCCAGCAGCCAAGATCGTCGGCCAGGGAGAGCTTTCTTT
J: TRBJ1-1; V: TRBV25-1; size: NA; D: NA; CDR3: CASSEHEAITEAFF; DNA: TGTGCCAGCAGTGAACATGAAGCGATCACTGAAGCTTTCTTT
J: TRBJ2-7; V: TRBV12-3/TRBV12-4; size: NA; D: NA; CDR3: CASNRFGSYEQYF; DNA: TGTGCCAGCAACCGGTTTGGCTCCTACGAGCAGTACTTC
J: TRBJ2-5; V: TRBV7-9; size: NA; D: NA; CDR3: CASSARGAEETQYF; DNA: TGTGCCAGCAGCGCAAGGGGGGCGGAAGAGACCCAGTACTTC
J: TRBJ1-5; V: TRBV20-1; size: few; D: NA; CDR3: CSARRGINQPQHF; DNA: TGCAGTGCTAGAAGAGGTATCAATCAGCCCCAGCATTTT
J: TRBJ1-5; V: TRBV29-1; size: NA; D: TRBD1; CDR3: CSVTGGSNQPQHF; DNA: TGCAGCGTTACAGGGGGGAGCAATCAGCCCCAGCATTTT
J: TRBJ2-7; V: TRBV10-3; size: NA; D: NA; CDR3: CAIGPLRAESHEQYF; DNA: TGTGCCATCGGTCCCCTACGAGCGGAATCGCACGAGCAGTACTTC
J: TRBJ1-2; V: TRBV7-6; size: NA; D: TRBD1; CDR3: CASGRAGGNYGYTF; DNA: TGTGCCAGCGGCCGCGCAGGGGGCAACTATGGCTACACCTTC
J: TRBJ2-1; V: TRBV12-3/TRBV12-4; size: NA; D: NA; CDR3: CASSYHSGNEQFF; DNA: TGTGCCAGCAGCTACCATAGTGGGAATGAGCAGTTCTTC
J: TRBJ1-1; V: TRBV10-3; size: NA; D: TRBD1; CDR3: CAIRGTQGVNTEAFF; DNA: TGTGCCATCCGGGGGACTCAGGGGGTTAACACTGAAGCTTTCTTT
J: TRBJ1-2; V: TRBV28; size: NA; D: TRBD1; CDR3: CASSFGQGVEGGYTF; DNA: TGTGCCAGCAGTTTTGGACAGGGGGTAGAGGGTGGCTACACCTTC
J: TRBJ1-2; V: TRBV6-1; size: NA; D: NA; CDR3: CASMFRRADSYGYTF; DNA: TGTGCCAGCATGTTTCGCAGGGCCGATTCCTATGGCTACACCTTC
J: TRBJ1-1; V: TRBV12-3/TRBV12-4; size: few; D: NA; CDR3: CASSSQGFAFF; DNA: TGTGCCAGCAGTTCTCAGGGTTTTGCTTTCTTT
J: TRBJ2-1; V: TRBV5-1; size: many; D: NA; CDR3: CASSARQGSRNEQFF; DNA: TGCGCCAGCAGCGCCCGGCAGGGTTCTCGGAATGAGCAGTTCTTC
J: TRBJ2-4; V: TRBV7-2; size: many; D: NA; CDR3: CASREGGGYHIQYF; DNA: TGTGCCAGCAGGGAGGGAGGGGGCTATCACATTCAGTACTTC
J: TRBJ2-7; V: TRBV14; size: many; D: NA; CDR3: CASSQDESPGYSYEQYF; DNA: TGTGCCAGCAGCCAAGATGAGTCGCCAGGGTATTCCTACGAGCAGTACTTC
J: TRBJ2-1; V: TRBV10-1; size: NA; D: NA; CDR3: CASSGQTATNEQFF; DNA: TGCGCCAGCAGTGGACAAACCGCTACAAATGAGCAGTTCTTC
J: TRBJ2-7; V: TRBV5-1; size: many; D: TRBD2; CDR3: CASRPRGDPGEQYF; DNA: TGCGCCAGCAGGCCTCGGGGGGATCCAGGCGAGCAGTACTTC
J: TRBJ1-3; V: TRBV11-2; size: NA; D: NA; CDR3: CASSYRRGASGNTIYF; DNA: TGTGCCAGCAGCTATCGAAGGGGCGCGTCTGGAAACACCATATATTTT
J: TRBJ1-1; V: TRBV20-1; size: few; D: NA; CDR3: CSAYREGRTEAFF; DNA: TGCAGTGCCTACAGGGAGGGTCGCACTGAAGCTTTCTTT
J: TRBJ2-5; V: TRBV5-6; size: few; D: NA; CDR3: CASRRIEGGETQYF; DNA: TGTGCCAGCAGGCGGATAGAGGGAGGAGAGACCCAGTACTTC
J: TRBJ2-2; V: TRBV6-2/TRBV6-3; size: once; D: NA; CDR3: CASRNLSNRELFF; DNA: TGTGCCAGCAGAAATCTCTCAAACCGGGAGCTGTTTTTT
J: TRBJ2-2; V: TRBV12-3/TRBV12-4; size: NA; D: NA; CDR3: CASSLIDTGELFF; DNA: TGTGCCAGCAGTTTAATCGACACCGGGGAGCTGTTTTTT
J: TRBJ2-1; V: TRBV7-9; size: NA; D: NA; CDR3: CASSLSGFYNEQFF; DNA: TGTGCCAGCAGCTTAAGTGGGTTTTACAATGAGCAGTTCTTC
J: TRBJ1-2; V: TRBV3-1; size: NA; D: NA; CDR3: CASRNRDVNYGYTF; DNA: TGTGCCAGCAGAAACCGGGACGTTAACTATGGCTACACCTTC
J: TRBJ2-7; V: TRBV5-1; size: few; D: TRBD1; CDR3: CASSLGRGPYEQYF; DNA: TGCGCCAGCAGCTTGGGCAGGGGGCCCTACGAGCAGTACTTC
J: TRBJ1-4; V: TRBV25-1; size: few; D: NA; CDR3: CASSEGGGNNEKLFF; DNA: TGTGCCAGCAGTGAAGGTGGGGGGAACAACGAAAAACTGTTTTTT
J: TRBJ2-3; V: TRBV6-5; size: NA; D: NA; CDR3: CASSPGEAGSDTQYF; DNA: TGTGCCAGCAGTCCCGGGGAGGCTGGGTCAGATACGCAGTATTTT
J: TRBJ2-1; V: TRBV29-1; size: few; D: NA; CDR3: CSVEEPVNSAGAYNEQFF; DNA: TGCAGCGTTGAAGAACCGGTTAATTCGGCAGGAGCGTACAATGAGCAGTTCTTC
J: TRBJ2-5; V: TRBV4-2; size: NA; D: NA; CDR3: CASSQGGSETQYF; DNA: TGTGCCAGCAGCCAGGGGGGCTCAGAGACCCAGTACTTC
J: TRBJ2-1; V: TRBV10-3; size: few; D: TRBD2; CDR3: CAISRTSGGSEDEQFF; DNA: TGTGCCATCAGTAGGACTAGCGGGGGGTCTGAGGATGAGCAGTTCTTC
J: TRBJ1-4; V: TRBV12-3/TRBV12-4; size: NA; D: NA; CDR3: CASTLTGRGEEKLFF; DNA: TGTGCCAGCACCCTGACAGGAAGAGGCGAAGAAAAACTGTTTTTT